This is a list of T cell receptor beta chains from one sample in a study of cytomegalovirus exposure and HLA in healthy donors. Only in-frame clones appear in the TCRdb table, and some are missing; sequencing was by immunoSEQ multiplex PCR. This listing includes 180,000 or so clones. The sequencing sample was made of PBMCs. These receptors were taken from a woman aged 18 to 35 in good health and CMV-seropositive. The conserved cysteine and the conserved F or W are not part of the CDR3 here. Fields, in order: J gene, V gene, CDR3 protein.

TRBJ2-1 TRBV25-1 ASSRAGGSYNEQF
TRBJ2-7 TRBV11-2 ASPETSGSRYEQY
TRBJ2-7 TRBV7-2 ASSLGVLGSSYEQY
TRBJ2-7 TRBV6-1 AIGRTGQAFVEY
TRBJ1-1 TRBV11-2 ASSPGDRGSEAF
TRBJ2-7 TRBV4-1 ASSQVSGSSYEQY
TRBJ1-6 TRBV12-5 ASGLVRGGRSPLH
TRBJ2-3 TRBV15 ATSRGTGGSGTTDTQY
TRBJ2-7 TRBV7-8 ASSLAGGSGSPYYEQY
TRBJ2-6 TRBV7-9 ASSFGGASSSGANVLT
TRBJ2-2 TRBV11-3 ASSFGGTGELF
TRBJ2-7 TRBV7-2 ASSPWDRDREQY
TRBJ2-7 TRBV19 ASRRTPSSYEQY
TRBJ1-4 TRBV27 ASSFRDREARELNEKLF
TRBJ2-5 TRBV28 ASSSPGGGQETQY
TRBJ2-1 TRBV5-1 ASSYGGSYNEQF
TRBJ1-6 TRBV30 AWKQGGSPLH
TRBJ1-1 TRBV2 ASSKQGMNTEAF
TRBJ2-1 TRBV27 ASSSLGLYNEQF
TRBJ1-5 TRBV19 ASSPRVGGNQPQH
TRBJ1-6 TRBV30 AWSWFPRAALH
TRBJ1-2 TRBV29-1 SVRLDRISGYT
TRBJ2-3 TRBV11-2 ASSLGGRSQY
TRBJ2-5 TRBV6-1 ASSEGSRGGETQY
TRBJ1-6 TRBV15 ATSRGQFDSPLH
TRBJ2-7 TRBV5-1 ASSNGQDFYEQY
TRBJ2-1 TRBV5-1 ASSVAGWGDEQF
TRBJ2-5 TRBV30 AWSASLDTSY
TRBJ2-2 TRBV6-4 ASSTGTGGTGELF
TRBJ1-5 TRBV28 ASTTVVSLDQPQH
TRBJ1-5 TRBV30 AWREGSRYQPQH
TRBJ1-5 TRBV4-1 ASSPRDRVINQPQH
TRBJ1-1 TRBV18 ASSPGRENTEAF
TRBJ2-1 TRBV15 ATSTTSGYNEQF
TRBJ2-1 TRBV7-8 ASSLRRSTSGGYNEQF
TRBJ1-2 TRBV6-5 ASTYAGTGNYGYT
TRBJ2-1 TRBV30 AWKTSGSGNEQF
TRBJ2-2 TRBV6-1 ASSNQGFGELF
TRBJ2-3 TRBV6-5 ASSYSRGIENLE
TRBJ2-1 TRBV5-4 ASSLRTTYNEQF
TRBJ2-5 TRBV2 ASSLDLRRGETQY
TRBJ1-1 TRBV7-6 ASSLGTGTDTEAF
TRBJ1-1 TRBV10-3 AINHEGAGTEAF
TRBJ2-7 TRBV18 ASSPDTYEQY
TRBJ2-2 TRBV21-1 ASNAARAVAGELF
TRBJ1-2 TRBV9 ASSGPWANYGYT
TRBJ1-5 TRBV7-2 ASSFQSGISNQPQH
TRBJ1-2 TRBV20-1 SASRGGYT
NA TRBV5-1 ASSPGQGVYEQY